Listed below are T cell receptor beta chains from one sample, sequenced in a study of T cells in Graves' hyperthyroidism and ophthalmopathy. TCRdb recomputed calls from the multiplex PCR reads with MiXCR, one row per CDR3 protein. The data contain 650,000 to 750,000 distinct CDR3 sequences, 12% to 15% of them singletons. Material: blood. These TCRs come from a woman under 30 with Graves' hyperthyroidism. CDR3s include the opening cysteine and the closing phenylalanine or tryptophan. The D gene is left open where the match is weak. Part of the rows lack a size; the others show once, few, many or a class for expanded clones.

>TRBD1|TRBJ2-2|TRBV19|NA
CASSIWGQGTRTGELFF
TGTGCCAGTAGTATCTGGGGACAGGGGACAAGGACCGGGGAGCTGTTTTTT
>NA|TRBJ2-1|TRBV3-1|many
CASSQDRGLAPGDEQFF
TGTGCCAGCAGCCAAGACCGCGGGCTAGCGCCGGGGGATGAGCAGTTCTTC
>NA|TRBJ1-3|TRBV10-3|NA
CAIRGGLGNTIYF
TGTGCCATCAGAGGGGGACTTGGAAACACCATATATTTT
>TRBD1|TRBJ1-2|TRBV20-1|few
CSARHDRGINGYTF
TGCAGTGCTAGACACGACAGGGGGATTAATGGCTACACCTTC
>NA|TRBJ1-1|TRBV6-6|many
CASSYSIQMNTEAFF
TGTGCCAGCAGTTACTCAATTCAGATGAACACTGAAGCTTTCTTT
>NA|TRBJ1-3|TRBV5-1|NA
CASRKGSGNTIYF
TGCGCCAGCAGGAAGGGATCTGGAAACACCATATATTTT
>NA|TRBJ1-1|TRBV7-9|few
CASTRERNTEAFF
TGTGCCAGCACCAGGGAGCGGAACACTGAAGCTTTCTTT
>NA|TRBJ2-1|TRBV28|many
CASSGSLSYNEQFF
TGTGCCAGCTCGGGCTCGTTGAGCTACAATGAGCAGTTCTTC
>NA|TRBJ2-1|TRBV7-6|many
CASSLGGRTTEQFF
TGTGCCAGCAGCTTAGGGGGGCGGACCACCGAGCAGTTCTTC
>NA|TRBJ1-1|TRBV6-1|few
CATTRIGWENTEAFF
TGTGCCACCACTAGAATCGGTTGGGAGAACACTGAAGCTTTCTTT
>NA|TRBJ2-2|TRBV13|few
CASSLGRAAGELFF
TGTGCCAGCAGCTTAGGCCGGGCGGCCGGGGAGCTGTTTTTT
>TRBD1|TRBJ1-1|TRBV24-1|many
CATSETGGLGTEAFF
TGTGCCACCAGTGAGACAGGGGGCTTGGGGACTGAAGCTTTCTTT
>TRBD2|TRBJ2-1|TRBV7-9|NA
CASSLDGTSDYNEQFF
TGTGCCAGCAGCTTAGACGGGACTAGCGATTACAATGAGCAGTTCTTC
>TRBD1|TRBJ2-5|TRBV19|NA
CASNSPGGEETQYF
TGTGCCAGTAACTCCCCAGGGGGAGAAGAGACCCAGTACTTC
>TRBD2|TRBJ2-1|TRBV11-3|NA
CASSRWGLATNEQFF
TGCGCCAGCAGCCGGTGGGGACTAGCGACCAATGAGCAGTTCTTC
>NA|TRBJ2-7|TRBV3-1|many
CASSQEVAVEQYF
TGTGCCAGCAGCCAAGAGGTGGCTGTCGAGCAGTACTTC
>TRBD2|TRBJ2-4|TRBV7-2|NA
CASSGGRGGRVRENIQYF
TGTGCCAGCAGCGGAGGGCGGGGCGGGAGAGTTCGGGAGAACATTCAGTACTTC
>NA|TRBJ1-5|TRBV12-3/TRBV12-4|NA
CASSLTRGLNQPQHF
TGTGCCAGCAGTTTAACACGTGGACTCAATCAGCCCCAGCATTTT
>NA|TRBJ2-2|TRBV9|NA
CASSPRSQEQTTGELFF
TGTGCCAGCAGCCCGAGGTCCCAAGAACAGACTACCGGGGAGCTGTTTTTT
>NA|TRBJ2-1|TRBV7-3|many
CASSYGGSSYNEQFF
TGTGCCAGCAGCTATGGGGGTAGCTCCTACAATGAGCAGTTCTTC
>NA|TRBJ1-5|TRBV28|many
CASRITGSNQPQHF
TGTGCCAGCAGGATTACAGGTAGCAATCAGCCCCAGCATTTT
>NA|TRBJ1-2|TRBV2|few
CASRNSYGYTF
TGTGCCAGCAGAAACAGCTATGGCTACACCTTC
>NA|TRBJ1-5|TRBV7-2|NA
CASSSSRRNQPQHF
TGTGCCAGCAGCTCATCTAGACGGAATCAGCCCCAGCATTTT
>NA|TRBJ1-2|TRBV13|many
CASSPRGGGYGYTF
TGTGCCAGCAGCCCCCGGGGAGGTGGCTATGGCTACACCTTC
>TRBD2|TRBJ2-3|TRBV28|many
CASSPTSGRAGRTDTQYF
TGTGCCAGCAGTCCCACTAGCGGGAGGGCGGGGCGCACAGATACGCAGTATTTT
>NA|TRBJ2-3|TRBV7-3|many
CASSLNPVTTDTQYF
TGTGCCAGCAGCTTAAACCCCGTGACCACAGATACGCAGTATTTT
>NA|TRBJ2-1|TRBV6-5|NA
CASSYGTHNEQFF
TGTGCCAGCAGTTACGGGACTCACAATGAGCAGTTCTTC
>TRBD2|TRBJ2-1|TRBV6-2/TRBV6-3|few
CASSYSRSGSSYNEQFF
TGTGCCAGCAGTTACTCGAGGAGCGGGAGCTCCTACAATGAGCAGTTCTTC
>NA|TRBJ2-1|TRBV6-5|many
CASSYSRQAYNEQFF
TGTGCCAGCAGTTACTCGCGGCAAGCATACAATGAGCAGTTCTTC
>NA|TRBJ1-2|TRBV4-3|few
CASSRSRVGVEGYTF
TGCGCCAGCAGCCGCTCCAGGGTGGGTGTCGAAGGCTACACCTTC
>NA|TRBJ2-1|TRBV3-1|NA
CASSQEGSYNEQFF
TGCGCCAGCAGCCAAGAGGGATCCTACAATGAGCAGTTCTTC